This T cell receptor beta chain appears in the sequencing data of a study of T cells in tumors after PD-1 blockade. The overall study: No patient had prior checkpoint blockade, systemic immunosuppression, or radiotherapy within 4 weeks. Mean per blood sample: 113,528 templates (about 24,000-257,772), approximately 37,000 unique clonotypes.

The table came from immunoSEQ multiplex PCR; TCRdb's copy has only in-frame clones and leaves some out. The repertoire includes tens of thousands of clones, over 70% of them detected once, and just over 4% sits in the top ten. Germline assignment: CDR1 MNHEY and CDR2 SVGAGI. There are 15 residues in the CDR3. V was pared by 2 bases and J by 1 base, with 3 bases of the junction left unmatched. Source: PBMCs, taken before anti-PD-1 treatment. This sequence joins TRBV6-5 and TRBJ2-3; 7 nucleotides line up with TRBD1. The clonotype comes from a human donor with basal cell carcinoma. CDR3 in amino acids: CASSYGQVGTDTQYF. Written as DNA, the CDR3 is TGTGCCAGCAGTTACGGACAGGTCGGCACAGATACGCAGTATTTT.